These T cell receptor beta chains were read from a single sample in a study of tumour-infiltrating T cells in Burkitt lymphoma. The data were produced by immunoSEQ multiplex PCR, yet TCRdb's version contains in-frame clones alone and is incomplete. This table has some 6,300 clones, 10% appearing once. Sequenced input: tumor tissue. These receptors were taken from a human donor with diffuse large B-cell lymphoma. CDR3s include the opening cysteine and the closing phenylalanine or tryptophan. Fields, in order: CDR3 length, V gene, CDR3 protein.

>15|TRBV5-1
CASSIGTLDTGELFF
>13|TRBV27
CASSLRGSTEAFF
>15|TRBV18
CASSPTGSGGYEQYF
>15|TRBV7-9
CASSLAGGMAGELFF
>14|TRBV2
CASSGLSTADTQYF
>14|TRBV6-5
CASSSRQGGTEAFF
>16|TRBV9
CASSVENGGTTDTQYF
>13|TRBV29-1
CSVDTPTAYGYTF
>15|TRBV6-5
CASSYSRHFSYGYTF
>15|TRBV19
CASSKRTPGNQPQHF
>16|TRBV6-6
CASSYRPQGAGTEAFF
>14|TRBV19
CASSIDLYTGELFF
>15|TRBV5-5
CASSLGGQGNEKLFF
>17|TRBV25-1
CASSEWGEKAYNSPLHF
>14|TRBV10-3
CAISEFRFVSGYTF
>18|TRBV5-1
CASSSGTSGGDSYNEQFF
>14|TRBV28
CASSYGTAQDTQYF
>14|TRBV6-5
CASSETGPYSPLHF
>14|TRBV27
CASSLVWGTGELFF
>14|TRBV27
CASGLGHYNSPLHF
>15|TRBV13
CASSRDRGLTDTQYF
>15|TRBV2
CASSDQGADLGELFF
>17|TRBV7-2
CASSLGGAGGPTDTQYF
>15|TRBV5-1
CASSLTGQGNTEAFF
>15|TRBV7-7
CASSPGGTYEETQYF
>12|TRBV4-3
CASSRQGDTQYF
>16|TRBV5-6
CASSLAAWGSTDTQYF
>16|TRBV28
CASSTPTSWATYGYTF
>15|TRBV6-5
CASRYPTGPNYGYTF
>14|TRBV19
CASTRFAGPNEQFF
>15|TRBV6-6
CASSYFLGQGSEQYF
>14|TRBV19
CASSGRMGPDTQYF
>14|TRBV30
CALGLTGWNSPPHF